The clone carrying this T cell receptor beta chain showed up many times. Patients aged 18 to 65 had newly diagnosed hyperthyroidism of under 2 months' duration. This specimen belongs to a study of T cells in Graves' hyperthyroidism and ophthalmopathy. Researchers amplified the TCR beta CDR3 regions from RNA transcripts. TCR CDR3 regions were first amplified by RT-PCR with HTBI primers. TCRdb fed the multiplex PCR reads into MiXCR, producing one record per CDR3 protein. Of 500,000 to 650,000 distinct CDR3 sequences listed, around 13% are singletons. Source material: blood. This receptor was obtained from a woman in her thirties or forties with Graves' hyperthyroidism.

CDR3 coding DNA: TGTGCCAGCAGTTCATTGCGATACGAGCAGTACTTC. Protein product: CASSSLRYEQYF. The genes are TRBV28 and TRBJ2-7; D not certain. V lost 4 bases to trimming and J lost 4 bases, with 8 bases between them. The germline gives CDR1 MDHEN, CDR2 SYDVKM. This CDR3 has 12 residues.